This T cell receptor (beta chain) comes out of a study of CD8+ T cells in alopecia areata. At least ten counts were recorded for this clone. cDNA reverse transcribed from extracted RNA served as the sequencing template. Using immunoSEQ multiplex PCR, the repertoire was profiled, and TCRdb retains in-frame clones only, with some absent. The sample has 180,000 or so clones, 58% seen once. Treatment indicated: oral pan-JAK inhibitor, 5-10 mg twice daily. Obtained from alopecia areata patients were lesional scalp punch biopsies along with peripheral blood. There are 12 residues in the CDR3. Trimming pared 2 bases from V and 9 bases from J, leaving 10 bases between. Germline CDR1 SGHDT, CDR2 YYEEEE.

The rearrangement joins TRBV5-6 to TRBJ2-3, with D perhaps TRBD1 or TRBD2 (5 bases each). The specimen was CD4+ T cells sorted from blood, collected at approximately week 60, from a patient treated with tofacitinib. The sequence was collected from a human donor with alopecia areata. The DNA of the CDR3 is TGTGCCAGCAGCTTCAACTGGGGGACGCAGTATTTT. Translated: CASSFNWGTQYF. Combining the CDR3 with reference TRBV5-6 and TRBJ2-3 gives the whole variable domain DAGVTQSPTHLIKTRGQQVTLRCSPKSGHDTVSWYQQALGQGPQFIFQYYEEEERQRGNFPDRFSGHQFPNYSSELNVNALLLGDSALYLCASSFNWGTQYFGPGTRLTVL.